This T cell receptor beta chain was recovered during a study of neurological immune-mediated disorders. Via MiXCR, TCRdb re-called the 5' RACE reads, giving one row per CDR3 protein. The table has 120,000 or so distinct CDR3 sequences, about 3.4% seen once. The study, taken as a whole, reports: According to phylogenetic grouping, one related-CDR3 cluster, a possible signature, contained the repertoires of 18 of 34 multiple sclerosis patients. Association of the multiple sclerosis repertoire cluster with clinical or MRI features was not observed for any feature. There were no CDR3 amino acid sequences shared by expanded clones across subjects, a result suggesting private repertoires in all groups.

In this sample, this clonotype turned up many times. Its specificity is not known. The unsorted libraries were generated from a total of 2 million PBMCs, which had been stored in RNAlater at -80 C. V lost 3 bases and J 2 bases, leaving 13 bases between the germline ends. This CDR3 contains 15 residues. Per the germline V gene, CDR1 is SEHNR and CDR2 is FQNEAQ (reference sequence). The sequence derives from a woman younger than 45 with multiple sclerosis. Sequenced sample: PBMCs. The chain links TRBV7-9 to TRBJ1-1; D is possibly TRBD1 (5 bases). The CDR3 nucleotides read TGTGCCAGCAGCTTCCACATCAGGGCCAACACTGAAGCTTTCTTT. Translated, it gives CASSFHIRANTEAFF. The entire variable domain, with the rest obtained from reference TRBV7-9 and TRBJ1-1, is as follows: DTGVSQNPRHKITKRGQNVTFRCDPISEHNRLYWYRQTLGQGPEFLTYFQNEAQLEKSRLLSDRFSAERPKGSFSTLEIQRTEQGDSAMYLCASSFHIRANTEAFFGQGTRLTVV.